The T cell receptor (beta chain) under discussion was sequenced for a study of blood T cell repertoires in COVID-19. Study-level background: PBMCs, B-cell-depleted T cells, or T cells were the source of the cDNA or gDNA that made up the material.

Method: immunoSEQ multiplex PCR; TCRdb's copy keeps in-frame clones and lacks some. The sample has hundreds of thousands of clones, over 80% seen once; the top ten hold roughly 10%. V lost 2 bases, J lost 6 bases, and 20 bases lay in between. Germline loops: CDR1 MNHNS, CDR2 SASEGT. The CDR3 totals 17 residues. The chain recombines TRBV6-1 with TRBJ1-5, with D perhaps matching TRBD1 (5 bases). The clonotype was recovered from a woman aged 70-85 years with COVID-19, enrolled during active disease. The sequenced material came from peripheral blood. The CDR3 DNA reads TGTGCCAGCAGTGAAAGTTCCGGACAACTCCTGAGTCAGCCCCAGCATTTT. This gives the protein CASSESSGQLLSQPQHF.